This TCR beta chain was sequenced for a study of blood T cell repertoires in COVID-19. Overall study: T cells, B-cell-depleted T cells, or PBMCs supplied cDNA or gDNA.

Sequenced by immunoSEQ multiplex PCR; TCRdb stores in-frame clones only, minus some. The sample has 200,000 to 250,000 clones; 82% are singletons. The junction had 7 bases not matched to a gene; V was cut back by 0 bases and J by 8 bases. This CDR3 is built from 16 residues. Germline CDR1 WNHNN, CDR2 SYGVQD (reference sequence). This sequence was found in an elderly woman with active or convalescent COVID-19. This chain uses TRBV10-1 with TRBJ2-1, with TRBD2 matching 10 bases. Sequenced material: peripheral blood. CDR3 residues: CASSESTAGGPHEQFF. The CDR3 DNA reads TGCGCCAGCAGTGAGTCGACAGCGGGGGGGCCGCATGAGCAGTTCTTC.